Presented here are 23 T cell receptor beta chains from one specimen sequenced in a study of blood T cell repertoires in COVID-19. TCRdb's table, derived via immunoSEQ multiplex PCR, lists solely in-frame clones and lacks some. The table records some 150,000 clones, about four fifths of them present only once. The sequenced sample was peripheral blood. The source is a woman between 55 and 75 years old with active or convalescent COVID-19.

This clone occurred a few times. The chain carries TRBV12-3 or TRBV12-4 and TRBJ1-5; D is undetermined. V was pared by 4 bases and J by 6 bases, with 7 bases between. The CDR3 is made up of 12 amino acids. Here the CDR3 reads CASSSFGQPQHF. Written as DNA, the CDR3 is TGTGCCAGCAGTTCCTTCGGTCAGCCCCAGCATTTT.

CDR3 DNA sequence: TGTGCCAGCAGCAAATGGTGGCCGGGGGGAGAACAGCCCCAGCATTTT. Protein product: CASSKWWPGGEQPQHF. The chain is built from TRBV21-1 and TRBJ1-5. TRBV21-1 is a documented pseudogene. The CDR3 length is 16 residues.

The gene calls are TRBV30 and TRBJ2-1; D unclear. Germline V lookup: CDR1 GTSNPN, CDR2 SVGIG (reference sequence). Trimming cost V 3 bases and J 2 bases, with 8 bases left between them. This CDR3 has 13 residues. The DNA of the CDR3 is TGTGCCTGGAGCGCGGATCCCTACAATGAGCAGTTCTTC. Its protein product is CAWSADPYNEQFF.

This chain joins TRBV28 and TRBJ1-2, with 7 bases aligning to TRBD1. The germline gives CDR1 MDHEN, CDR2 SYDVKM. This CDR3 has 14 amino acids. Trimming cost V 3 bases and J 3 bases; bases outside gene matches: 4. The CDR3 nucleotides are TGTGCCAGCAGTTTTGGACAGGCCTACTATGGCTACACCTTC. Its translation is CASSFGQAYYGYTF.

The V gene is TRBV7-3, the J gene TRBJ2-1, with 9 bases identical to TRBD2. The germline gives CDR1 SGHTA, CDR2 FQGTGA. V shed 5 bases and J 8 bases; nucleotides not matched to a gene: 10. The CDR3 is 15 residues long. CDR3 protein: CASSRAGGSGDEQFF. The DNA for the CDR3 is TGTGCCAGCAGCAGAGCGGGAGGTTCGGGCGATGAGCAGTTCTTC.

The J gene is TRBJ1-3, the V gene TRBV27, with 7 bases lining up with TRBD1. Trimming at V came to 5 bases and at J to 1 base, leaving 5 bases not matched to a gene. Germline V gene data show CDR1 as MNHEY and CDR2 as SMNVEV (reference sequence). The CDR3 is made up of 15 amino acids. This CDR3 reads CASSRNRGSGNTIYF. In nucleotides, the CDR3 is TGTGCCAGCAGTCGAAACAGGGGATCTGGAAACACCATATATTTT.

This clone was detected only once. The rearrangement uses TRBV10-3 and TRBJ2-7; 10 positions agree with TRBD1. Germline values: CDR1 ENHRY, CDR2 SYGVKD. CDR3 length: 13 residues. Trimming took 10 bases from V and 5 from J; bases not matched to a gene: 8. CDR3 sequence: CATRTGGGNEQYV. As DNA, the CDR3 is TGTGCCACCAGGACAGGGGGTGGCAACGAGCAGTACGTC.

This chain joins TRBV3-1 (or the pseudogene TRBV3-2) and TRBJ2-1; 8 bases map to TRBD1. Looked up from germline, CDR1 is LGHDT and CDR2 is YNNKEL (reference sequence). After removal of 4 bases from V and 4 bases from J, the junction contained 9 bases not matched to a gene. This CDR3 is 16 amino acids long. The CDR3: CASSPDARGLYNEQFF. Written as DNA, the CDR3 is TGTGCCAGCAGCCCCGACGCCAGGGGGCTGTACAATGAGCAGTTCTTC.

The chain combines TRBV5-4 with TRBJ2-1; 8 nucleotides match TRBD2. This CDR3 region has 16 residues. V dropped 3 bases and J dropped 1; count of bases not matched to a gene: 6. Germline V CDR1 and CDR2: SGHNT, YYREEE (reference sequence). The CDR3 is CASSSGGGLSYNEQFF. DNA for the CDR3: TGTGCCAGCAGCTCGGGAGGGGGTCTGTCCTACAATGAGCAGTTCTTC.

The chain combines TRBV2 with TRBJ2-5; the match to TRBD1 covers 11 bases. The J segment lost 5 bases and the V segment lost 6 bases, leaving 8 bases of the junction unmatched. The CDR3 spans 15 residues. Germline V lookup: CDR1 SNHLY, CDR2 FYNNEI. The CDR3 loop reads CASRYRTGGIETQYF. CDR3 nucleotide sequence: TGTGCCAGCAGATATCGGACAGGGGGCATCGAGACCCAGTACTTC.

V and J are TRBV5-1 and TRBJ1-3; perhaps TRBD1 as D (6 bases). The CDR3 totals 16 residues. Per the germline V gene, CDR1 is SGHRS and CDR2 is YFSETQ. Trimming took 1 base from V and 0 from J, leaving 11 bases between them. CDR3 bases: TGCGCCAGCAGCTTGACAGGGATTGCCTCTGGAAACACCATATATTTT. Translation gives CASSLTGIASGNTIYF.

The chain carries TRBV11-1 and TRBJ2-7; 8 bases agree with TRBD1. J lost 3 bases, V lost 5 bases, and 6 bases had no gene match. CDR1 and CDR2 (germline): SGHAT, FQDESV (reference sequence). The CDR3 covers 14 residues. The CDR3 reads CASSPQGARYEQYF. CDR3 bases: TGTGCCAGCAGCCCCCAGGGGGCGCGCTACGAGCAGTACTTC.

The CDR3 protein is CASSSDRVDTEAFF. The DNA of the CDR3 is TGTGCCAGCAGTTCGGACAGGGTGGACACTGAAGCTTTCTTT. V usage is TRBV2 and J usage is TRBJ1-1; 8 bases align to TRBD1. Germline CDR1 and CDR2: SNHLY and FYNNEI. The CDR3 extends over 14 amino acids. V trimming: 5 bases; J trimming: 3 bases; junction bases outside the gene matches: 5. Drawing the rest from reference TRBV2 and TRBJ1-1, the complete variable domain is EPEVTQTPSHQVTQMGQEVILRCVPISNHLYFYWYRQILGQKVEFLVSFYNNEISEKSEIFDDQFSVERPDGSNFTLKIRSTKLEDSAMYFCASSSDRVDTEAFFGQGTRLTVV.

The CDR3 loop reads CASSPRNRDAGGKLFF. DNA for the CDR3: TGTGCCAGCAGTCCTCGGAATCGCGACGCGGGGGGAAAACTGTTTTTT. The chain has TRBV28 and TRBJ1-4; TRBD1 might be the D (5 bases). The CDR3 is made up of 16 amino acids. CDR1 is MDHEN and CDR2 is SYDVKM in the germline V gene. Trimming left V 5 bases short and J 10 bases short, with 23 bases between. Combining the CDR3 with reference TRBV28 and TRBJ1-4 gives the whole variable domain DVKVTQSSRYLVKRTGEKVFLECVQDMDHENMFWYRQDPGLGLRLIYFSYDVKMKEKGDIPEGYSVSREKKERFSLILESASTNQTSMYLCASSPRNRDAGGKLFFGSGTQLSVL.

J is TRBJ1-4 and V is TRBV7-2; TRBD1 might be the D (6 bases). This CDR3 is built from 16 residues. Trimming left V 5 bases short and J 5 bases short, with 18 bases between. Per the germline V gene, CDR1 is SGHTA and CDR2 is FQGNSA. The CDR3 sequence: CASSPIGSRGNEKLFF. CDR3 coding DNA: TGTGCCAGCAGCCCCATTGGGTCCAGGGGAAATGAAAAACTGTTTTTT.

This clone has a handful of counts. V usage is TRBV7-2 and J usage is TRBJ1-1, with TRBD1 matching over 11 bases. CDR1 is SGHTA, CDR2 FQGNSA, per germline. V lost 2 bases to trimming and J lost 6 bases; unmatched junction nucleotides: 8. This CDR3 has 16 residues. The CDR3 DNA reads TGTGCCAGCAGCTTAAGTTCCGGACAGGGGGCCCCTGAAGCTTTCTTT. Protein product: CASSLSSGQGAPEAFF.

The sample holds a few counts of this clone. J is TRBJ1-1 and V is TRBV2, with TRBD1 identical over 7 bases. The germline gives CDR1 SNHLY, CDR2 FYNNEI. The CDR3 has 13 residues. The trim removed 8 bases at V and 5 bases at J, leaving 8 bases unmatched. This chain's CDR3 is CASHRGGDTEAFF. CDR3 nucleotides: TGTGCCAGCCACAGGGGAGGAGATACTGAAGCTTTCTTT.

This chain joins TRBV28 and TRBJ1-1; the D is unclear. This CDR3 has 14 residues. The ends were cut back, 6 bases at V and 11 bases at J, with 22 bases in the middle. Germline lookup yields CDR1 MDHEN and CDR2 SYDVKM. In DNA, the CDR3 is TGTGCCAGCAGGCCGGGAGGCGGGGTCGTTTGGGCTTTCTTT. This sequence encodes CASRPGGGVVWAFF.

The rearrangement joins TRBV9 to TRBJ1-2; maybe TRBD1 (6 bases). The germline gives CDR1 SGDLS, CDR2 YYNGEE. The germline V and J ends were trimmed by 0 bases and 8 bases, with 11 bases remaining between them. This CDR3 has 13 amino acids. This CDR3 reads CASSVVGRGGYTF. CDR3 DNA: TGTGCCAGCAGCGTAGTCGGCAGGGGAGGCTACACCTTC.

This chain connects TRBV27 to TRBJ1-6; TRBD1 aligns across 9 bases. Trimming took 6 bases from V and 5 from J; bases not matched to a gene: 8. In germline, CDR1 is MNHEY, CDR2 SMNVEV (reference sequence). This CDR3 has 16 amino acids. The CDR3 is CASRMGQGSNNSPLHF. The CDR3 nucleotides read TGTGCCAGCAGAATGGGACAGGGCTCTAATAATTCACCCCTCCACTTT.

The chain uses TRBV6-5 and TRBJ2-3; tentative D call: TRBD2 (7 bases). The germline V and J ends were trimmed by 8 bases and 6 bases, with 21 bases remaining between them. Germline V CDR1 and CDR2: MNHEY, SVGAGI. The CDR3 sequence is 15 residues long. This chain's CDR3 is CASGRGGGPSDTQYF. DNA of the CDR3: TGTGCCAGCGGGAGAGGGGGGGGGCCCAGCGATACGCAGTATTTT.

This chain connects TRBV12-5 to TRBJ1-3, with D uncertain. The germline gives CDR1 LGHNT, CDR2 FRNRAP. Trimming removed 3 bases at V and 0 bases at J, with 9 bases between. CDR3 length: 15 amino acids. CDR3: CASGFPMSSGNTIYF. The CDR3 nucleotides read TGTGCTAGTGGTTTCCCCATGAGCTCTGGAAACACCATATATTTT.

V and J are TRBV24-1 and TRBJ2-7; TRBD2 agrees at 10 bases. V shed 9 bases and J 4 bases; nucleotides not matched to a gene: 5. There are 13 residues in the CDR3. Germline V gene sequence: CDR1 KGHDR, CDR2 SFDVKD. The CDR3 spells CATPGLASYEQYF. In DNA form, the CDR3 reads TGTGCCACCCCGGGACTAGCGAGTTACGAGCAGTACTTC.